Listed below are T cell receptor beta chains from one sample, sequenced in a study of T cells in narcolepsy. Using immunoSEQ multiplex PCR, the repertoire was profiled, and TCRdb retains in-frame clones only, with some absent. The sample includes about 37,000 clones, 80% seen only once; the top ten take 0.85% to 1.2%. Material for sequencing was memory (CD45RA-) CD4+ T cells from blood. The receptors shown here come from a human donor in good health. Both conserved end residues are part of each CDR3. The D gene is left open where the match is weak. The size entry is marked missing in some rows and otherwise reads once, few, many or a size class.

V: TRBV11-3; size: .; D: .; J: TRBJ2-1; DNA: TGTGCCAGCAGCTTCACAACACTCTTTCCCAATGAGCAGTTCTTC; CDR3: CASSFTTLFPNEQFF
V: TRBV9; size: .; D: TRBD2; J: TRBJ2-3; DNA: TGTGCCAGCAGCGTAGAAGGGGTTTTAGCGGGAACAGGAGATACGCAGTATTTT; CDR3: CASSVEGVLAGTGDTQYF
V: TRBV30; size: .; D: .; J: TRBJ2-3; DNA: TGTGCCTGGAGTGTAGAGCGGAGGCGCACAGATACGCAGTATTTT; CDR3: CAWSVERRRTDTQYF
V: TRBV7-3; size: .; D: .; J: TRBJ1-1; DNA: TGTGCCAGCTTACCCTTGCCCCAGGGCTGGGGCACTGAAGCTTTCTTT; CDR3: CASLPLPQGWGTEAFF
V: TRBV18; size: few; D: .; J: TRBJ1-6; DNA: TGTGCCAGCTCACCACCGGGGCCAGGTTCACCCCTCCACTTT; CDR3: CASSPPGPGSPLHF
V: TRBV28; size: .; D: .; J: TRBJ2-7; DNA: TGTGCCAGCACCTCGGACCCGTTCAGGGAGCAGTACTTC; CDR3: CASTSDPFREQYF
V: TRBV13; size: .; D: .; J: TRBJ1-6; DNA: TGTGCCAGCAGCTCCGATGGGGGGCGGGATTCACCCCTCCACTTT; CDR3: CASSSDGGRDSPLHF
V: TRBV11-2; size: .; D: TRBD1; J: TRBJ1-4; DNA: TGTGCCAGCAGCTTAGGGGCCAGGGGGCGAAATGAAAAACTGTTTTTT; CDR3: CASSLGARGRNEKLFF
V: TRBV5-1; size: .; D: TRBD1; J: TRBJ2-7; DNA: TGCGCCAGCAGCCCTGGGACAGGGCGAAACGAGCAGTACTTC; CDR3: CASSPGTGRNEQYF
V: TRBV7-9; size: .; D: .; J: TRBJ2-5; DNA: TGTGCCGCTCGGGTGGCTAGCGAGGCGGAGACCCAGTACTTC; CDR3: CAARVASEAETQYF
V: TRBV2; size: few; D: .; J: TRBJ1-2; DNA: TGTGCCAGCAGTGTAGCGGGAGGCTACACCTTC; CDR3: CASSVAGGYTF
V: TRBV5-8; size: .; D: .; J: TRBJ1-2; DNA: TGTGCCAGCAGCTACCCCCTCCACGGAACCCTAAACTATGGCTACACCTTC; CDR3: CASSYPLHGTLNYGYTF